This T cell receptor (beta chain) was retrieved from a study of cytomegalovirus exposure and HLA in healthy donors. Study-wide findings and caveats: In a later analysis, V- and J-gene trimming of beta chains associated with a DCLRE1C missense variant, replicated independently. Analyzed later, association rates of TCRs varied across HLA loci, with DRB1 most and HLA-C fewest.

In regard to this clone: Its antigen is still unknown.

Germline CDR1 SGHTA, CDR2 FQGTGA. The J segment lost 9 bases and the V segment lost 4 bases, leaving 5 bases of the junction unmatched. CDR3 length: 13 amino acids. Researchers ran the PCR with 60 Vbeta and 13 Jbeta primers. The method was immunoSEQ multiplex PCR; TCRdb's version includes in-frame clones alone and lacks a portion of them. The sample records about 130,000 clones, around four fifths being singletons. Material for sequencing was PBMCs. This clonotype was obtained from a human donor in good health. The chain combines TRBV7-3 with TRBJ2-1, with 8 bases matching TRBD2. The CDR3 sequence is CASSSRSGGEQFF. For the CDR3, the DNA is TGTGCCAGCAGCTCACGAAGCGGGGGTGAGCAGTTCTTC.